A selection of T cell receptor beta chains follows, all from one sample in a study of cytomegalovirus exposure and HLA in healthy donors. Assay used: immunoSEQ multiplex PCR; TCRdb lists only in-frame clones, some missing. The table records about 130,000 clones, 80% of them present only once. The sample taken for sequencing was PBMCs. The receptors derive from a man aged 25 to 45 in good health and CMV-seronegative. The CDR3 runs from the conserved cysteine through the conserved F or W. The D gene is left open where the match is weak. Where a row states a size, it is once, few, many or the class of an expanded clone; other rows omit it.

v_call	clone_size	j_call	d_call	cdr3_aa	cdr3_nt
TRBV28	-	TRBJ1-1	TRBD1	CASKPGQHSEAFF	TGTGCCAGCAAGCCGGGACAGCACAGTGAAGCTTTCTTT
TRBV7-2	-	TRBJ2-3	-	CASSFGGLDTQYF	TGTGCCAGCAGCTTCGGGGGGCTAGATACGCAGTATTTT
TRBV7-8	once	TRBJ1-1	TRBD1	CASSLEAGGGTEAFF	TGTGCCAGCAGCTTAGAGGCAGGGGGAGGCACTGAAGCTTTCTTT
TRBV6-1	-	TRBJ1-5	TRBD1	CASSSYRGNQPQHF	TGTGCCAGCAGTTCCTACAGGGGTAATCAGCCCCAGCATTTT
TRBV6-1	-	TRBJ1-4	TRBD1	CASSEGQGFEKLFF	TGTGCCAGCAGTGAAGGACAGGGGTTTGAAAAACTGTTTTTT
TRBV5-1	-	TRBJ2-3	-	CASSPKSYPSTDTQYF	TGCGCCAGCAGCCCGAAGTCCTACCCTAGCACAGATACGCAGTATTTT
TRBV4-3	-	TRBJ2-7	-	CASSQEGRGREQYF	TGCGCCAGCAGCCAAGAGGGCAGGGGACGAGAGCAGTACTTC
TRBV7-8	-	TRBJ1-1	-	CASRTGTFGTEAFF	TGTGCCAGCAGAACAGGGACCTTCGGCACTGAAGCTTTCTTT
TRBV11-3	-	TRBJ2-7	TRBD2	CASSLEGGSGNEQYF	TGTGCCAGCAGCTTAGAGGGCGGGAGTGGGAACGAGCAGTACTTC
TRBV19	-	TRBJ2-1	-	CASTPTGTPYNEQFF	TGTGCCAGTACCCCCACCGGGACTCCCTACAATGAGCAGTTCTTC
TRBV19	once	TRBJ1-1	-	CASSISQRANTEAFF	TGTGCCAGTAGTATATCGCAGAGGGCGAACACTGAAGCTTTCTTT
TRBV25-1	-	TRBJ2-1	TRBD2	CASSLPGLAAGYNEQFF	TGTGCCAGCAGTTTGCCGGGACTAGCGGCGGGTTACAATGAGCAGTTCTTC
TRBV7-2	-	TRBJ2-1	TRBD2	CASSLLGLAGDNEQFF	TGTGCCAGCAGCTTACTCGGACTAGCGGGAGACAATGAGCAGTTCTTC
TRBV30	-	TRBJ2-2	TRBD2	CAWRGGLAGGPLGTGELFF	TGTGCCTGGAGAGGGGGTCTAGCGGGAGGGCCCTTGGGCACCGGGGAGCTGTTTTTT
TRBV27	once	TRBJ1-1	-	CASSLLPVQNTEAFF	TGTGCCAGCAGTTTATTGCCGGTCCAGAACACTGAAGCTTTCTTT
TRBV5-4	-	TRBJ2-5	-	CASSTNYGVQETQYF	TGTGCCAGCAGCACAAACTACGGGGTCCAAGAGACCCAGTACTTC
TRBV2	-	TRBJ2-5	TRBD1	CASSVDRGQETQYF	TGTGCCAGCAGTGTGGACAGGGGACAAGAGACCCAGTACTTC
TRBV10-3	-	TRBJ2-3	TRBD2	CAISRTSVERDTQYF	TGTGCCATCAGTAGGACTAGCGTGGAGAGGGATACGCAGTATTTT
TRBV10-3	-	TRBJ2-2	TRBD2	CAGLATNTGELFF	TGTGCCGGACTAGCCACGAACACCGGGGAGCTGTTTTTT
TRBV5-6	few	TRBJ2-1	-	CASRLAPNNEQFF	TGTGCCAGCCGGCTAGCGCCTAACAATGAGCAGTTCTTC
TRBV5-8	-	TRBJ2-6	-	CASSFRSLTGANVLTF	TGTGCCAGCAGCTTCCGGAGCCTTACTGGGGCCAACGTCCTGACTTTC
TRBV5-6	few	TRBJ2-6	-	CASSDTGRATF	TGTGCCAGCAGCGACACAGGGAGGGCGACTTTC